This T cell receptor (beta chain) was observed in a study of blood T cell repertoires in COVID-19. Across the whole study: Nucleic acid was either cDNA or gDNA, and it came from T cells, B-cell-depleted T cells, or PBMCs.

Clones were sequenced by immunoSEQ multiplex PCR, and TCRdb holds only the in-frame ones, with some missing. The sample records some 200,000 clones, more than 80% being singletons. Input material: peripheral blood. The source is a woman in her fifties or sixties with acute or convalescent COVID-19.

The CDR3 nucleotides read TGTGCCAGTAGTATAACGGGGATGAACACTGAAGCTTTCTTT. Its protein is CASSITGMNTEAFF. This chain uses TRBV19 with TRBJ1-1, with D uncertain. The CDR3 covers 14 residues. The V gene lost 2 bases and the J gene lost 0 bases, with 7 bases spanning the gap. Germline lookup yields CDR1 LNHDA and CDR2 SQIVND (reference sequence).